Shown below are 18 T cell receptor beta chains from a single sample sequenced in a study of blood T cells in healthy people across ages. The use of a sample-barcoded 5' primer and a J-beta primer mix characterized a second PCR of roughly 7 to 11 cycles. Using its own MiXCR run on the 5' RACE reads, TCRdb lists one record per CDR3 protein. The repertoire holds about 720,000 distinct CDR3 sequences, with about 24% as singletons. Specimen: blood. Receptors originate from a man aged 65 to 85 in good health.

This clonotype appeared a few times. The genes are TRBV6-5 and TRBJ1-5; D is unresolved. Deletions cut 5 bases from V and 6 bases from J, with 14 bases between. Germline-derived CDR1 and CDR2 are MNHEY and SVGAGI. The CDR3 spans 14 residues. The CDR3 is CASSLATPFQPQHF. For the CDR3, the DNA is TGTGCCAGCAGTCTCGCGACTCCATTTCAGCCCCAGCATTTT.

This clonotype was observed once. The gene calls are TRBV12-3 or TRBV12-4 and TRBJ1-2, with no clear D. Trimming took off 6 bases at V and 1 base at J, with 6 bases between the two ends. The CDR3 extends over 12 amino acids. Here the CDR3 reads CASRQNNYGYTF. In DNA form, the CDR3 reads TGTGCCAGCAGACAAAATAACTATGGCTACACCTTC.

The chain uses TRBV29-1 and TRBJ2-1; 11 positions agree with TRBD2. From germline, CDR1 is SQVTM and CDR2 ANQGSEA. The length of the CDR3 is 14 residues. After removal of 5 bases from V and 7 bases from J, the junction contained 7 bases not matched to a gene. The CDR3 loop is CSVTLAGGRNEQFF. The CDR3 DNA is TGCAGCGTTACCCTAGCGGGGGGTAGGAATGAGCAGTTCTTC.

Here the CDR3 DNA reads TGCGCCAGCAGCCAAGATCCGGAGAACTATGGCTACACCTTC. Translated, it gives CASSQDPENYGYTF. This chain links TRBV4-1 with TRBJ1-2; D call uncertain. Germline CDR1 and CDR2: MGHRA and YSYEKL. This CDR3 contains 14 residues. Trimming pared 0 bases from V and 2 bases from J, leaving 7 bases between.

This chain connects TRBV14 to TRBJ2-5, with TRBD1 matching 7 bases. This CDR3 spans 15 amino acids. The trim removed 2 bases at V and 4 bases at J, leaving 7 bases unmatched. Germline loops: CDR1 SGHDN, CDR2 FVKESK. The CDR3, as DNA: TGTGCCAGCAGCCAACACCAAGGGGGCGGAGAGACCCAGTACTTC. The encoded protein is CASSQHQGGGETQYF.

This clonotype has more than one count but fewer than ten. The rearrangement uses TRBV20-1 and TRBJ1-4; D perhaps matches TRBD1 (5 bases). The germline V gene has CDR1 DFQATT and CDR2 SNEGSKA (reference sequence). CDR3 size: 16 residues. Trimming stripped 0 bases from V and 10 bases from J, with 21 bases between. The CDR3 DNA sequence: TGCAGTGCTAGAGATTGGGGCGAGGTACTTGAAGGAAAACTGTTTTTT. Protein sequence: CSARDWGEVLEGKLFF.

The CDR3, as DNA: TGCAGCGTTGAAACCCTCGGGACTTCCCGTGAGTGGGAGACCCAGTACTTC. This encodes CSVETLGTSREWETQYF. This chain links TRBV29-1 with TRBJ2-5; weak D call: TRBD2 (6 bases). The CDR3 sequence is 17 residues long. V lost 2 bases, J lost 5 bases, and 24 bases lay in between. CDR1 and CDR2 (germline): SQVTM, ANQGSEA.

In its sample, this clonotype was seen a few times. This chain links TRBV9 with TRBJ2-7, with TRBD2 matching 7 bases. The CDR3 contains 15 residues. Germline trimming cut 0 bases from V and 3 bases from J; bases unmatched to any gene: 6. Germline loops: CDR1 SGDLS, CDR2 YYNGEE. Here the CDR3 reads CASSVGPAGSYEQYF. The CDR3 DNA is TGTGCCAGCAGCGTAGGCCCAGCGGGGAGCTACGAGCAGTACTTC.

This clonotype was counted between two and nine times. The rearrangement joins TRBV18 to TRBJ2-3; no reliable D call. CDR1 KGHSH and CDR2 LQKENI come from the germline V gene. The CDR3 length is 16 residues. Trimming pared 0 bases from V and 4 bases from J, leaving 14 bases between. The CDR3: CASSPPPDTLADTQYF. CDR3 nucleotides: TGTGCCAGCTCACCACCGCCAGATACCCTCGCAGATACGCAGTATTTT. Full variable domain (remainder filled in from reference TRBV18 and TRBJ2-3): NAGVMQNPRHLVRRRGQEARLRCSPMKGHSHVYWYRQLPEEGLKFMVYLQKENIIDESGMPKERFSAEFPKEGPSILRIQQVVRGDSAAYFCASSPPPDTLADTQYFGPGTRLTVL.

This clonotype has more than one count but fewer than ten. V and J are TRBV9 and TRBJ1-4, with 9 bases identical to TRBD1. V was pared by 4 bases and J by 2 bases, with 18 bases of the junction left unmatched. The CDR3 has 20 amino acids. CDR1 SGDLS and CDR2 YYNGEE come from the germline V gene. CDR3 in amino acids: CASSLSPGTGIKRTNEKLFF. Here the CDR3 DNA reads TGTGCCAGCAGCCTTAGTCCCGGGACAGGGATTAAGCGGACTAATGAAAAACTGTTTTTT.

In this sample, this clonotype turned up a few times. This chain uses TRBV10-3 with TRBJ1-5, with 7 bases lining up with TRBD1. This CDR3 has 14 amino acids. The germline CDR1 and CDR2 sequences are ENHRY and SYGVKD. The V segment lost 5 bases and the J segment 5 bases; nucleotides outside the gene matches: 6. In DNA form, the CDR3 reads TGTGCCATCAGTACTAGGGGGCGCGATCAGCCCCAGCATTTT. This translates into CAISTRGRDQPQHF.

The CDR3 loop reads CASTHRGARDGYTF. In DNA, the CDR3 is TGTGCCAGCACCCACAGGGGGGCTAGGGATGGCTACACCTTC. V and J are TRBV12-3 or TRBV12-4 and TRBJ1-2, with TRBD1 identical over 8 bases. The ends lost 7 bases at V and 6 bases at J; junction bases unmatched: 10. The CDR3 runs to 14 residues.

The chain joins TRBV18 to TRBJ1-3; TRBD1 might be the D (6 bases). V lost 2 bases to trimming and J lost 8 bases, with 13 bases between them. The CDR3 contains 14 residues. The germline V gene encodes CDR1 KGHSH and CDR2 LQKENI. This chain's CDR3 is CASSPAGAEDTIYF. CDR3 DNA: TGTGCCAGCTCACCAGCGGGGGCCGAAGACACCATATATTTT.

This clonotype was seen repeatedly, ten times or more. The gene calls are TRBV18 and TRBJ2-7, with unresolved D. This CDR3 has 14 residues. The V gene lost 3 bases and the J gene lost 9 bases, with 18 bases spanning the gap. Per the germline V gene, CDR1 is KGHSH and CDR2 is LQKENI. Here the CDR3 DNA reads TGTGCCAGCTCACCGGGAACTATAACTGTGGGGCAGTACGTC. Translation: CASSPGTITVGQYV.

V and J are TRBV7-9 and TRBJ2-7; tentative D call: TRBD1 (6 bases). CDR1 and CDR2 (germline): SEHNR, FQNEAQ (reference sequence). CDR3 length: 14 residues. The ends were cut back, 0 bases at V and 3 bases at J, with 9 bases in the middle. The CDR3 here is CASSLADSRYEQYF. For the CDR3, the DNA is TGTGCCAGCAGCTTAGCGGACAGTCGCTACGAGCAGTACTTC.

V and J are TRBV7-2 and TRBJ1-4; TRBD1 matches at 7 bases. The CDR3 sequence is 15 residues long. Unmatched junction bases numbered 6, after V lost 7 bases and J lost 1 base. The germline gives CDR1 SGHTA, CDR2 FQGNSA. The CDR3 nucleotides read TGTGCCAGCACCAGAAACAGGGGAACTAATGAAAAACTGTTTTTT. Protein sequence: CASTRNRGTNEKLFF. Full variable domain (missing parts from reference TRBV7-2 and TRBJ1-4): GAGVSQSPSNKVTEKGKDVELRCDPISGHTALYWYRQSLGQGLEFLIYFQGNSAPDKSGLPSDRFSAERTGGSVSTLTIQRTQQEDSAVYLCASTRNRGTNEKLFFGSGTQLSVL.

In its sample, this clonotype was seen a few times. V is TRBV10-3 and J is TRBJ2-1; 7 nucleotides align to TRBD1. Germline loops: CDR1 ENHRY, CDR2 SYGVKD. Trimming took 0 bases from V and 5 from J; bases not matched to a gene: 4. This CDR3 has 15 residues. The CDR3 DNA sequence: TGTGCCATCAGTGAGTCGAGGGGGCCCAACAATGAGCAGTTCTTC. Protein: CAISESRGPNNEQFF.

This clonotype has just a few counts. The gene calls are TRBV11-2 and TRBJ2-1; 7 bases match TRBD1. CDR1 is SGHAT and CDR2 is FQNNGV in the germline V gene. V dropped 2 bases and J dropped 3; count of bases not matched to a gene: 4. CDR3 length: 15 amino acids. DNA of the CDR3: TGTGCCAGCAGCTTACGAGGGGGCCTCTACAATGAGCAGTTCTTC. Translated: CASSLRGGLYNEQFF.